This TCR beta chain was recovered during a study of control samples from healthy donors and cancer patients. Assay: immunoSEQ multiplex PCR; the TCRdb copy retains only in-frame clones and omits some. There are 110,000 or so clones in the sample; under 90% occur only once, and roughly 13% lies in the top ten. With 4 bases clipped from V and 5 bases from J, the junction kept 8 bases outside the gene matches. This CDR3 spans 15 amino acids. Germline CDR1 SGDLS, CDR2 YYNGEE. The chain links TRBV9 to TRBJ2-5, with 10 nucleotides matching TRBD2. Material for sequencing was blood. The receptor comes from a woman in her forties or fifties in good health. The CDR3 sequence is CASSITSGMLETQYF. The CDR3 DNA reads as TGTGCCAGCAGCATAACTAGCGGGATGTTGGAGACCCAGTACTTC.